The sequence of this T cell receptor (beta chain) was determined in a study of T cell repertoires in cytomegalovirus infection. Study-wide findings and caveats: Identification of carriers of CMV plus the relevant HLA was performed using cumulative public TCR beta family frequency.

V shed 4 bases and J shed 6 bases, with 19 bases lying between them. The V gene's germline CDR1 is LNHDA and CDR2 SQIVND (reference sequence). There are 16 residues in the CDR3. Notes on this clonotype: What it binds is not known.

TCRdb processed the reads anew with MiXCR; each CDR3 protein has one entry. The sample contains roughly 19,000 distinct CDR3 sequences, around 43% of which appear only once. The chain is built from TRBV19 and TRBJ2-1, with no clear D. The clonotype comes from a human donor in good health (CMV status not recorded). Some clones in this sample may be carry-over from other donors' samples. The sample consisted of CD8+ T cells from cultured PBMCs, taken from culture after CMV antigen stimulation. CDR3 protein: CASSRVREQQANEQFF. The CDR3 DNA is TGTGCCAGTAGTAGGGTTAGGGAACAGCAAGCCAATGAGCAGTTCTTC.